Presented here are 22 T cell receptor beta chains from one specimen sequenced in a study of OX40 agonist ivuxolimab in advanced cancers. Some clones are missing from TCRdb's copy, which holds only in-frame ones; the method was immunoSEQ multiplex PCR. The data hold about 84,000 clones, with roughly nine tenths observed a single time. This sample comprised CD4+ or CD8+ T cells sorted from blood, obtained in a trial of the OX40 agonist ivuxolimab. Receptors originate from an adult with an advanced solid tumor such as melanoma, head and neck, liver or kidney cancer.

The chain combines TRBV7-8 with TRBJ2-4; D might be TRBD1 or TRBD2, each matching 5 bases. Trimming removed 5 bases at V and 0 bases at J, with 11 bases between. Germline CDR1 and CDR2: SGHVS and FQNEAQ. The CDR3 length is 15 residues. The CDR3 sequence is CASSPDGTAKNIQYF. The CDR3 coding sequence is TGTGCCAGCAGCCCAGATGGGACAGCCAAAAACATTCAGTACTTC. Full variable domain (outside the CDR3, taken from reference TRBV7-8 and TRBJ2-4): GAGVSQSPRYKVAKRGQDVALRCDPISGHVSLFWYQQALGQGPEFLTYFQNEAQLDKSGLPSDRFFAERPEGSVSTLKIQRTQQEDSAVYLCASSPDGTAKNIQYFGAGTRLSVL.

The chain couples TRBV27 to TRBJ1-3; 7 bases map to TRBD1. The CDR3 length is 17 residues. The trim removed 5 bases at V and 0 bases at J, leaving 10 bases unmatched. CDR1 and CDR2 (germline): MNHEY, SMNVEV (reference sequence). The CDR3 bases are TGTGCCAGCAGTCCCCAGGGGGGACTGAGCTCTGGAAACACCATATATTTT. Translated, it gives CASSPQGGLSSGNTIYF.

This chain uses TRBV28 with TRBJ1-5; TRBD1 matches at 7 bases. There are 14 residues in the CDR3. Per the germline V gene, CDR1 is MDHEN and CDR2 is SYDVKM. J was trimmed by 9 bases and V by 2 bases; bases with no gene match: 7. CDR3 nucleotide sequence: TGTGCCAGCAGTTTACGACAGGGAAGGCGGCCCCAGCATTTT. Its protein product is CASSLRQGRRPQHF.

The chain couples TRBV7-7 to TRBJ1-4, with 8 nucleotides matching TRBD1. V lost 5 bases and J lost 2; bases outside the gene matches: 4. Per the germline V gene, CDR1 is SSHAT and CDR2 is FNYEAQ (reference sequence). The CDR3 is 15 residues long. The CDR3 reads CASSQRTGTNEKLFF. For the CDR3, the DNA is TGTGCCAGCAGCCAACGGACAGGGACTAATGAAAAACTGTTTTTT.

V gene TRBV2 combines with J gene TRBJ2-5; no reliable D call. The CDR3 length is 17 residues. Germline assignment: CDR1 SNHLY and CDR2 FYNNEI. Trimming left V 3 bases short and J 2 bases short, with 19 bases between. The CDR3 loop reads CASSDVRQRFGQETQYF. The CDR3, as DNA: TGTGCCAGCAGTGATGTCCGACAAAGGTTTGGGCAAGAGACCCAGTACTTC.

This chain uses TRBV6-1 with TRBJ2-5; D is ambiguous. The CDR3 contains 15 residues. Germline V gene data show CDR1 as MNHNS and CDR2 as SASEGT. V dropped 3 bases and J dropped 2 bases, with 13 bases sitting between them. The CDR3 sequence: CASSDQAMSQETQYF. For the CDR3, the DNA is TGTGCCAGCAGTGATCAAGCGATGAGTCAAGAGACCCAGTACTTC.

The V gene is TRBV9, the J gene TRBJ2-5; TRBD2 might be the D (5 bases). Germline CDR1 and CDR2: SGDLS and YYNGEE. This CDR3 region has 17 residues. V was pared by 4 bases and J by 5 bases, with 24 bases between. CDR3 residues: CASSPLSGSFGVETQYF. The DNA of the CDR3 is TGTGCCAGCAGCCCCCTCTCTGGGAGCTTCGGGGTGGAGACCCAGTACTTC.

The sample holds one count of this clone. CDR3 sequence (DNA): TGTGCCAGCAGCTCCACGGTGGGGACTAGCGGGAGGAGAACCGGGGAGCTGTTTTTT. It is translated as CASSSTVGTSGRRTGELFF. The genes are TRBV9 and TRBJ2-2; 15 bases match TRBD2. The V segment lost 4 bases and the J segment 5 bases; nucleotides outside the gene matches: 12. CDR1 and CDR2 (germline): SGDLS, YYNGEE. The length of the CDR3 is 19 residues.

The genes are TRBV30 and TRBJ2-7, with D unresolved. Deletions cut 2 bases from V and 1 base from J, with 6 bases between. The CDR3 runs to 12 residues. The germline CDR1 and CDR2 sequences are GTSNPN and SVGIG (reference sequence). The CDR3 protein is CAWSPQSYEQYF. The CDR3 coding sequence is TGTGCCTGGAGTCCTCAGTCCTACGAGCAGTACTTC.

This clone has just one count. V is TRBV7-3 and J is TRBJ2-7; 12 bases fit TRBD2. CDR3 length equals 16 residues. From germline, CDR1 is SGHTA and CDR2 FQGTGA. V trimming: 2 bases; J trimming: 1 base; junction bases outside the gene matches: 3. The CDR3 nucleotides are TGTGCCAGCAGCTTAGAAGGGACTAGCGGGTCCTACGAGCAGTACTTC. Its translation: CASSLEGTSGSYEQYF.

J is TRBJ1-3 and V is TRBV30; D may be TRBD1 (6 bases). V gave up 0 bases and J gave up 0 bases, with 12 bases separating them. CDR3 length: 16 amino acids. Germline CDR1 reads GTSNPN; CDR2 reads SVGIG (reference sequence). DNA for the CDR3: TGTGCCTGGAGTGTACAGGGTGGGGTCTCTGGAAACACCATATATTTT. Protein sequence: CAWSVQGGVSGNTIYF.

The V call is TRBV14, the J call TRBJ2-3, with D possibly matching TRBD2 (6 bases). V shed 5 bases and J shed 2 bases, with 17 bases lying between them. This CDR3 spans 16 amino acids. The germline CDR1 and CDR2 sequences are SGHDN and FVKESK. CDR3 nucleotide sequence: TGTGCCAGCAGCGCCCCGTCGGTGCGGGACACAGATACGCAGTATTTT. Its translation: CASSAPSVRDTDTQYF.

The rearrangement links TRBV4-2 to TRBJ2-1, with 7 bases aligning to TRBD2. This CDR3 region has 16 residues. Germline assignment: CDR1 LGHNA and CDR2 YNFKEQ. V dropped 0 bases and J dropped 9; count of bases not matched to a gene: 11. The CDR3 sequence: CASSQDLKAGDSEQFF. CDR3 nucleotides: TGTGCCAGCAGCCAAGATCTTAAGGCGGGAGACAGTGAGCAGTTCTTC.

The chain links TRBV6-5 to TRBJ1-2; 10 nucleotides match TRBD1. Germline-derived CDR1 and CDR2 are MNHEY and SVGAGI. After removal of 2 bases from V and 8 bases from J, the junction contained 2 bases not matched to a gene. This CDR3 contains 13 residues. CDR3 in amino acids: CASSYGGQGGYTF. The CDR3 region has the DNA TGTGCCAGCAGTTACGGGGGACAGGGGGGCTACACCTTC.

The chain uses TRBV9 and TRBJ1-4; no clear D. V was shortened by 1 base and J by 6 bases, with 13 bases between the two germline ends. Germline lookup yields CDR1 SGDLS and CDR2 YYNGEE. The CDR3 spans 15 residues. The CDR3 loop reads CASSVRAVGDEKLFF. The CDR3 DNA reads TGTGCCAGCAGCGTACGGGCAGTTGGGGATGAAAAACTGTTTTTT.

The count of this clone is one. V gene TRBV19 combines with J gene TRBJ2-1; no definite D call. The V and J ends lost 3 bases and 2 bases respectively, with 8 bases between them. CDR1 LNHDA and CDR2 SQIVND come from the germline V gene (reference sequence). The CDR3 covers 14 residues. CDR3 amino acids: CASSIGGTYNEQFF. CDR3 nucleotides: TGTGCCAGTAGTATTGGTGGAACCTACAATGAGCAGTTCTTC.

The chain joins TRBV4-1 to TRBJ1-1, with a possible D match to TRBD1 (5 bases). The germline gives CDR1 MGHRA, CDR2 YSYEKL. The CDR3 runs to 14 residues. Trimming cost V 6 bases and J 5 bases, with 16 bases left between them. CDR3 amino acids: CASRGVTVETEAFF. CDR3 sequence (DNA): TGCGCCAGCAGGGGGGTCACAGTGGAAACTGAAGCTTTCTTT.

In nucleotides, the CDR3 is TGTGCCAGCAGCTTGCCACTAGCGGAGACCAATGAGCAGTTCTTC. It encodes CASSLPLAETNEQFF. The chain recombines TRBV5-4 with TRBJ2-1, with TRBD2 matching over 8 bases. Unmatched junction bases numbered 6, after V lost 1 base and J lost 6 bases. The V gene's germline CDR1 is SGHNT and CDR2 YYREEE (reference sequence). There are 15 residues in the CDR3.

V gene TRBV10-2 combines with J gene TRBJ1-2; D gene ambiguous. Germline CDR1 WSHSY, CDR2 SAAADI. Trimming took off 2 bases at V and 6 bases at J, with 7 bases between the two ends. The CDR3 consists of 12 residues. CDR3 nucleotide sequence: TGCGCCAGCAGTGAGAGGGCGCATGGCTACACCTTC. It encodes CASSERAHGYTF.

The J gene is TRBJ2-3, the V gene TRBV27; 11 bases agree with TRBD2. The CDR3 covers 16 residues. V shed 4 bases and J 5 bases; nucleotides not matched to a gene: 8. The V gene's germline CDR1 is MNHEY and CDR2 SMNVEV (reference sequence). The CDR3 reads CASSSPSGTSGDTQYF. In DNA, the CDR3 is TGTGCCAGCAGTTCTCCCTCCGGGACTAGCGGAGATACGCAGTATTTT.

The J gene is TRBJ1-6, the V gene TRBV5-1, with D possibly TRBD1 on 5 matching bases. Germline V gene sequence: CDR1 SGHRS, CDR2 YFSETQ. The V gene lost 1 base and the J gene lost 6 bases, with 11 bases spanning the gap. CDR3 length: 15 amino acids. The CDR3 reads CASSLSGRSNSPLHF. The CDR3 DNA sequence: TGCGCCAGCAGCTTGTCAGGGAGAAGTAATTCACCCCTCCACTTT.

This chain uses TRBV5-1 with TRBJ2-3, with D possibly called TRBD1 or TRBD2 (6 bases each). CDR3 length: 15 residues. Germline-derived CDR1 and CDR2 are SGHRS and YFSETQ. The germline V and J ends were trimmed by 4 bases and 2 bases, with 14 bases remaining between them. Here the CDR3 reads CASSLTGGYTDTQYF. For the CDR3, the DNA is TGCGCCAGCAGCCTCACCGGGGGCTACACAGATACGCAGTATTTT.